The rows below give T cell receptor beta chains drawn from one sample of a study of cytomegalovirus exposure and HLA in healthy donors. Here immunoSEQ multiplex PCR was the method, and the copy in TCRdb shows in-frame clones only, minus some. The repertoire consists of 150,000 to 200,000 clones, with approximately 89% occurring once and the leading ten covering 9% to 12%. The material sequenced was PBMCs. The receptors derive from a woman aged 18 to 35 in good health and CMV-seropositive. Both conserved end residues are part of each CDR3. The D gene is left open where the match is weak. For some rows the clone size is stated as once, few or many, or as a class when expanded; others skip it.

CDR3 DNA: TGTGCCAGCAGTGCGACCTCCCTTGGGGGAGGGCCGATCCCCTACGAGCAGTACTTC; CDR3 protein: CASSATSLGGGPIPYEQYF; clone size: once; J gene: TRBJ2-7; D gene: TRBD2; V gene: TRBV28
CDR3 DNA: TGTGCCAGCAGTCACGGGAACGCGGTTACGCAGTATTTT; CDR3 protein: CASSHGNAVTQYF; clone size: -; J gene: TRBJ2-3; D gene: -; V gene: TRBV7-9
CDR3 DNA: TGTGCCATCAGTGAGAGCCCAGGCTACTTCTCTGGGGCCAACGTCCTGACTTTC; CDR3 protein: CAISESPGYFSGANVLTF; clone size: -; J gene: TRBJ2-6; D gene: -; V gene: TRBV10-3
CDR3 DNA: TGTGCCAGCAGCCCACGACAGAACACTGAAGCTTTCTTT; CDR3 protein: CASSPRQNTEAFF; clone size: -; J gene: TRBJ1-1; D gene: -; V gene: TRBV7-2
CDR3 DNA: TGTGCCAGCAGCGTAGCTGTCGGGTCCTACAATGAGCAGTTCTTC; CDR3 protein: CASSVAVGSYNEQFF; clone size: -; J gene: TRBJ2-1; D gene: -; V gene: TRBV9
CDR3 DNA: TGCGCCAGCAGCTTGAGAGCGAACACTGAAGCTTTCTTT; CDR3 protein: CASSLRANTEAFF; clone size: -; J gene: TRBJ1-1; D gene: -; V gene: TRBV5-1
CDR3 DNA: TGTGCCAGCAGTTACTGGGGACAAAGTATCTACGAGCAGTACTTC; CDR3 protein: CASSYWGQSIYEQYF; clone size: -; J gene: TRBJ2-7; D gene: -; V gene: TRBV6-5
CDR3 DNA: TGTGCCAGTAGTATGCACAGGGGCTATGGCTACACCTTC; CDR3 protein: CASSMHRGYGYTF; clone size: -; J gene: TRBJ1-2; D gene: TRBD1; V gene: TRBV19
CDR3 DNA: TGCGCCAGCAGGGGCAGGGGGCTGACTGAAGCTTTCTTT; CDR3 protein: CASRGRGLTEAFF; clone size: -; J gene: TRBJ1-1; D gene: TRBD1; V gene: TRBV10-2
CDR3 DNA: TGCGCCAGCAGCCAAGGATCGAGCTCCTACGAGCAGTACTTC; CDR3 protein: CASSQGSSSYEQYF; clone size: -; J gene: TRBJ2-7; D gene: -; V gene: TRBV4-1
CDR3 DNA: TGTGCCAGCAGCGTAGTCGGGGACAATGAGCAGTTCTTC; CDR3 protein: CASSVVGDNEQFF; clone size: -; J gene: TRBJ2-1; D gene: -; V gene: TRBV9
CDR3 DNA: TGTGCCAGCAGTTACGACAGGGTGAACACTGAAGCTTTCTTT; CDR3 protein: CASSYDRVNTEAFF; clone size: -; J gene: TRBJ1-1; D gene: TRBD1; V gene: TRBV5-6
CDR3 DNA: TGTGCCAGCAGTCTAGGTGGGTCTGGGGACACCTATGGCTACACCTTC; CDR3 protein: CASSLGGSGDTYGYTF; clone size: -; J gene: TRBJ1-2; D gene: -; V gene: TRBV28
CDR3 DNA: TGTGCCAGTAGTAAGGGACTACCAAATGAGCAGTTCTTC; CDR3 protein: CASSKGLPNEQFF; clone size: -; J gene: TRBJ2-1; D gene: TRBD2; V gene: TRBV19
CDR3 DNA: TGTGCCAGCAGCTTTGACAGGTCGGCCGGGGAGCTGTTTTTT; CDR3 protein: CASSFDRSAGELFF; clone size: once; J gene: TRBJ2-2; D gene: -; V gene: TRBV7-9
CDR3 DNA: TGTGCCAGCAGCGTTGGGGGCCTTCAGAACACTGAAGCTTTCTTT; CDR3 protein: CASSVGGLQNTEAFF; clone size: -; J gene: TRBJ1-1; D gene: -; V gene: TRBV9
CDR3 DNA: TGTGCCAGCAGTTACTCCCAGGGGAAATTGAACACTGAAGCTTTCTTT; CDR3 protein: CASSYSQGKLNTEAFF; clone size: -; J gene: TRBJ1-1; D gene: -; V gene: TRBV6-6
CDR3 DNA: TGTGCCAGCAGCCAAGGGACTAGCGGGATCCAAGAGACCCAGTACTTC; CDR3 protein: CASSQGTSGIQETQYF; clone size: -; J gene: TRBJ2-5; D gene: TRBD2; V gene: TRBV5-4
CDR3 DNA: TGTGCCAGCAGCAAATCCCGGGACTTAAGCTCCTACGAGCAGTACTTC; CDR3 protein: CASSKSRDLSSYEQYF; clone size: -; J gene: TRBJ2-7; D gene: -; V gene: TRBV21-1
CDR3 DNA: TGTGCCAGCAGCCCGCGCCGGGACAGCTACGAGCAGTACTTC; CDR3 protein: CASSPRRDSYEQYF; clone size: -; J gene: TRBJ2-7; D gene: TRBD1; V gene: TRBV7-2
CDR3 DNA: TGTGCCAGCAGCTCTACGGGACAGGGACAAGAGACCCAGTACTTC; CDR3 protein: CASSSTGQGQETQYF; clone size: once; J gene: TRBJ2-5; D gene: TRBD1; V gene: TRBV5-6
CDR3 DNA: TGCGCCAGCAGCCCCATTTTTCAGGGTGGGAACACTGAAGCTTTCTTT; CDR3 protein: CASSPIFQGGNTEAFF; clone size: -; J gene: TRBJ1-1; D gene: -; V gene: TRBV5-1
CDR3 DNA: TGTGCCAGCAAACTAGCGGGAGGTGCCTACGAGCAGTACTTC; CDR3 protein: CASKLAGGAYEQYF; clone size: -; J gene: TRBJ2-7; D gene: TRBD2; V gene: TRBV5-4
CDR3 DNA: TGTGCCAGCAGCTTAATGCCGGGACTTAACACCGGGGAGCTGTTTTTT; CDR3 protein: CASSLMPGLNTGELFF; clone size: -; J gene: TRBJ2-2; D gene: -; V gene: TRBV7-2
CDR3 DNA: TGTGCCAGCAGACCTAGCGGGAGGGCACGCACAGATACGCAGTATTTT; CDR3 protein: CASRPSGRARTDTQYF; clone size: once; J gene: TRBJ2-3; D gene: TRBD2; V gene: TRBV28
CDR3 DNA: TGTGCCGGGGGCCGGCCCTCCGGGGAGCTGTTTTTT; CDR3 protein: CAGGRPSGELFF; clone size: -; J gene: TRBJ2-2; D gene: -; V gene: TRBV5-6
CDR3 DNA: TGTGCCAGTAGTATGGGAGCGGGCTCCTACGAGCAGTACTTC; CDR3 protein: CASSMGAGSYEQYF; clone size: -; J gene: TRBJ2-7; D gene: -; V gene: TRBV19
CDR3 DNA: TGTGCCAGCAGTTTAGTGGGACAGGGGGTTTTTAATGAAAAACTGTTTTTT; CDR3 protein: CASSLVGQGVFNEKLFF; clone size: -; J gene: TRBJ1-4; D gene: TRBD1; V gene: TRBV28
CDR3 DNA: TGTGCCAGCAGTTTAATGGGAGGGCAGGATGAGCAGTTCTTC; CDR3 protein: CASSLMGGQDEQFF; clone size: -; J gene: TRBJ2-1; D gene: TRBD2; V gene: TRBV27
CDR3 DNA: TGCGCCAGCAGCTTGACAGGCTCATACGAGCAGTACTTC; CDR3 protein: CASSLTGSYEQYF; clone size: once; J gene: TRBJ2-7; D gene: -; V gene: TRBV5-1
CDR3 DNA: TGTGCCAGCAGCTGGACTAGCGGGAGTCCGGGAGAGACCCAGTACTTC; CDR3 protein: CASSWTSGSPGETQYF; clone size: -; J gene: TRBJ2-5; D gene: TRBD2; V gene: TRBV11-3
CDR3 DNA: TGTGCCAGCAGCGTAGGACTAGCGGGATTGGTGACCACCGGGGAGCTGTTTTTT; CDR3 protein: CASSVGLAGLVTTGELFF; clone size: -; J gene: TRBJ2-2; D gene: TRBD2; V gene: TRBV9
CDR3 DNA: TGTGCTAGTGCTCCTGAGGGTTGGTGGGATGAGACCCAGTACTTC; CDR3 protein: CASAPEGWWDETQYF; clone size: -; J gene: TRBJ2-5; D gene: -; V gene: TRBV12-5
CDR3 DNA: TGCGCCAGCAGCGGCAGGGGGGACGGAAACACCATATATTTT; CDR3 protein: CASSGRGDGNTIYF; clone size: -; J gene: TRBJ1-3; D gene: TRBD1; V gene: TRBV5-1
CDR3 DNA: TGTGCCAGCAGTTCCGGACAGGGTCTCCACGAGCAGTACTTC; CDR3 protein: CASSSGQGLHEQYF; clone size: -; J gene: TRBJ2-7; D gene: TRBD1; V gene: TRBV5-6
CDR3 DNA: TGCGCCAGCAGTCCCGGGACAGGACTCTACAATGAGCAGTTCTTC; CDR3 protein: CASSPGTGLYNEQFF; clone size: -; J gene: TRBJ2-1; D gene: TRBD1; V gene: TRBV23-1
CDR3 DNA: TGTGCCAGCAGCTTAGGCGTCAGGGGGCTTTTCTACAATGAGCAGTTCTTC; CDR3 protein: CASSLGVRGLFYNEQFF; clone size: -; J gene: TRBJ2-1; D gene: TRBD1; V gene: TRBV13